This entry lists 23 T cell receptor beta chains sequenced from one sample in a study of technical replicates of blood from a handful of donors. TCRdb keeps only in-frame clones here, not all; method: immunoSEQ multiplex PCR. Among 55,000 to 75,000 clones listed, 85% to 95% were seen once. The specimen was PBMCs. The origin of the receptors is a human donor in good health. Some clones in this sample may be carry-over from other donors' samples.

This clone was picked up one time. This chain joins TRBV6-6 and TRBJ2-5, with TRBD2 identical over 7 bases. The CDR3 length is 14 residues. V shed 6 bases and J 1 base; nucleotides not matched to a gene: 5. Germline values: CDR1 MNHNY, CDR2 SVGAGI (reference sequence). CDR3 in amino acids: CASRPTSPQETQYF. CDR3 sequence (DNA): TGTGCCAGCAGGCCGACTAGCCCCCAAGAGACCCAGTACTTC.

J is TRBJ1-2 and V is TRBV27; the D gene is possibly TRBD1 (5 bases). Germline CDR1 reads MNHEY; CDR2 reads SMNVEV (reference sequence). V lost 5 bases and J lost 6, with 16 bases in between. The CDR3 sequence is 14 residues long. The CDR3 region has the DNA TGTGCCAGCAGTGCGATTACCAGGGAAGATGGCTACACCTTC. It translates to CASSAITREDGYTF.

This rearrangement joins TRBV7-2 to TRBJ1-1; 7 bases match TRBD1. The CDR3 has 13 amino acids. Germline assignment: CDR1 SGHTA and CDR2 FQGNSA. The trim removed 4 bases at V and 6 bases at J, leaving 5 bases unmatched. DNA for the CDR3: TGTGCCAGCAGCTCGACAGGGATATCTGAAGCTTTCTTT. Protein sequence: CASSSTGISEAFF.

The chain links TRBV5-6 to TRBJ2-3, with D tentatively TRBD2 (6 bases). Germline assignment: CDR1 SGHDT and CDR2 YYEEEE. CDR3 length equals 13 residues. CDR3 residues: CAPGGSATDTQYF. CDR3 nucleotide sequence: TGTGCACCTGGGGGGTCAGCCACAGATACGCAGTATTTT.

The rearrangement uses TRBV27 and TRBJ1-1; 7 positions match TRBD1. The germline CDR1 and CDR2 sequences are MNHEY and SMNVEV (reference sequence). J was trimmed by 0 bases and V by 5 bases; bases with no gene match: 6. CDR3 length: 15 amino acids. CDR3 coding DNA: TGTGCCAGCAGTCAACGGGACAGCATGAACACTGAAGCTTTCTTT. Protein: CASSQRDSMNTEAFF.

As DNA, the CDR3 is TGCGCCAGCAGCTCGACGGGACAGGGGACCGGGGAGCTGTTTTTT. Translated, it gives CASSSTGQGTGELFF. The V gene is TRBV5-1, the J gene TRBJ2-2; the match to TRBD1 covers 10 bases. CDR1 SGHRS and CDR2 YFSETQ come from the germline V gene. CDR3 length: 15 residues. The V gene end was trimmed by 3 bases and the J gene end by 5 bases; junction bases not matched to a gene: 4. Supplemented by reference TRBV5-1 and TRBJ2-2, the full variable domain reads KAGVTQTPRYLIKTRGQQVTLSCSPISGHRSVSWYQQTPGQGLQFLFEYFSETQRNKGNFPGRFSGRQFSNSRSEMNVSTLELGDSALYLCASSSTGQGTGELFFGEGSRLTVL.

The chain is built from TRBV4-3 and TRBJ2-7; weak D call: TRBD2 (6 bases). Germline V gene lookup returns CDR1 LGHNA and CDR2 YSLEER. The CDR3 has 15 amino acids. V was clipped by 5 bases and J by 0 bases, with 14 bases between them. CDR3 in amino acids: CASSILADSSYEQYF. In nucleotides, the CDR3 is TGCGCCAGCAGCATATTAGCGGATAGCTCCTACGAGCAGTACTTC.

The V call is TRBV19, the J call TRBJ1-5, with 10 bases fitting TRBD1. The V segment lost 3 bases and the J segment 0 bases; nucleotides outside the gene matches: 11. The length of the CDR3 is 19 residues. Germline loops: CDR1 LNHDA, CDR2 SQIVND (reference sequence). DNA of the CDR3: TGTGCCAGTAGTATCTCCCGGGACAGGGGAGAGTATAGCAATCAGCCCCAGCATTTT. Translation gives CASSISRDRGEYSNQPQHF.

The rearrangement uses TRBV6-5 and TRBJ2-1; 8 bases map to TRBD1. Looked up from germline, CDR1 is MNHEY and CDR2 is SVGAGI. This CDR3 region has 16 residues. J gave up 4 bases and V 2 bases, and 7 bases lay outside the gene matches. The CDR3 is CASSYAGQAPYNEQFF. For the CDR3, the DNA is TGTGCCAGCAGTTACGCGGGACAGGCGCCTTACAATGAGCAGTTCTTC.

CDR3 bases: TGTGCCAGCAGCCAACTAGCGGGAGGGCCGGCTGAGCAGTTCTTC. Encoded protein: CASSQLAGGPAEQFF. The chain employs TRBV14 and TRBJ2-1, with 12 bases identical to TRBD2. V lost 2 bases, J lost 9 bases, and 5 bases stayed unmatched. This CDR3 contains 15 residues. Germline lookup yields CDR1 SGHDN and CDR2 FVKESK.

The rearrangement joins TRBV4-3 to TRBJ1-4, with TRBD1 identical over 7 bases. The CDR3 is 15 residues long. Germline lookup yields CDR1 LGHNA and CDR2 YSLEER. Trimming took 4 bases from V and 3 from J; bases not matched to a gene: 5. CDR3 nucleotides: TGCGCCAGCAGCCCCGCGGGACAGTCTAATGAAAAACTGTTTTTT. Translation gives CASSPAGQSNEKLFF.

V is TRBV5-1 and J is TRBJ2-5, with D possibly TRBD2 on 6 matching bases. There are 11 residues in the CDR3. V was pared by 4 bases and J by 5 bases, with 6 bases between. CDR1 and CDR2 (germline): SGHRS, YFSETQ. The CDR3 spells CASSGGETQYF. The CDR3 nucleotides are TGCGCCAGCAGCGGGGGGGAGACCCAGTACTTC.

The chain joins TRBV27 to TRBJ2-3, with TRBD1 matching over 7 bases. This CDR3 region has 16 residues. V was pared by 9 bases and J by 2 bases, with 14 bases of the junction left unmatched. The germline V gene encodes CDR1 MNHEY and CDR2 SMNVEV (reference sequence). CDR3 amino acids: CARQPGQPRSTDTQYF. CDR3 in DNA: TGTGCCAGACAACCGGGACAGCCACGATCCACAGATACGCAGTATTTT.

The chain is built from TRBV29-1 and TRBJ2-3; 15 nucleotides match TRBD2. V lost 5 bases to trimming and J lost 6 bases; unmatched junction nucleotides: 9. CDR1 and CDR2 (germline): SQVTM, ANQGSEA. CDR3 length equals 16 residues. The CDR3 is CSVRGLAGGPWDTQYF. In DNA, the CDR3 is TGCAGCGTTCGCGGACTAGCGGGGGGGCCATGGGATACGCAGTATTTT.

J is TRBJ1-2 and V is TRBV5-6; the D gene is possibly TRBD1 (5 bases). There are 15 residues in the CDR3. V shed 3 bases and J shed 1 base, with 13 bases lying between them. The germline V gene encodes CDR1 SGHDT and CDR2 YYEEEE. CDR3 nucleotides: TGTGCCAGCAGCTCCGGCTGGGGCGGTAACTATGGCTACACCTTC. This gives the protein CASSSGWGGNYGYTF.

The chain links TRBV10-3 to TRBJ2-7, with TRBD1 matching over 7 bases. This CDR3 is 13 amino acids long. V lost 6 bases to trimming and J lost 1 base; unmatched junction nucleotides: 3. CDR1 is ENHRY and CDR2 is SYGVKD in the germline V gene. CDR3 nucleotide sequence: TGTGCCATCAGAGGGGACAGATCCTACGAGCAGTACTTC. The encoded protein is CAIRGDRSYEQYF.

The chain is built from TRBV14 and TRBJ1-1; D is uncertain. The CDR3 has 13 residues. V lost 0 bases to trimming and J lost 5 bases, with 7 bases between them. Per germline, CDR1 SGHDN and CDR2 FVKESK. CDR3 in amino acids: CASSQDRGTEAFF. The CDR3 DNA reads as TGTGCCAGCAGCCAAGATAGAGGAACTGAAGCTTTCTTT.

The J gene is TRBJ2-5, the V gene TRBV6-1, with TRBD1 matching over 7 bases. CDR3 length: 13 residues. The V gene's germline CDR1 is MNHNS and CDR2 SASEGT. J was trimmed by 4 bases and V by 4 bases; bases with no gene match: 3. For the CDR3, the DNA is TGTGCCAGCAGTGTGCCAGGGGGAGAGACCCAGTACTTC. It specifies CASSVPGGETQYF.

The chain uses TRBV5-1 and TRBJ2-5; the match to TRBD2 covers 12 bases. V shed 4 bases and J 5 bases; nucleotides not matched to a gene: 9. CDR3 length: 16 amino acids. Germline CDR1 and CDR2: SGHRS and YFSETQ. The DNA of the CDR3 is TGCGCCAGCAGCCCATCTAGCGGGAGGGCCTTGGAGACCCAGTACTTC. Translation gives CASSPSSGRALETQYF.

V and J are TRBV28 and TRBJ1-1, with 7 bases fitting TRBD1. The CDR3 consists of 17 residues. V lost 6 bases to trimming and J lost 4 bases; unmatched junction nucleotides: 17. Germline V gene lookup returns CDR1 MDHEN and CDR2 SYDVKM. The CDR3 coding sequence is TGTGCCAGCAGACTGAGAGGGGGCGTAGGGGGTCCCACTGAAGCTTTCTTT. It yields the protein CASRLRGGVGGPTEAFF. Filled out from reference TRBV28 and TRBJ1-1, the complete variable domain reads DVKVTQSSRYLVKRTGEKVFLECVQDMDHENMFWYRQDPGLGLRLIYFSYDVKMKEKGDIPEGYSVSREKKERFSLILESASTNQTSMYLCASRLRGGVGGPTEAFFGQGTRLTVV.

The gene calls are TRBV5-4 and TRBJ2-3; possible D gene TRBD2, 7 bases. Germline-derived CDR1 and CDR2 are SGHNT and YYREEE (reference sequence). This CDR3 comprises 14 residues. V lost 1 base to trimming and J lost 5 bases, with 11 bases between them. For the CDR3, the DNA is TGTGCCAGCAGCTTGAAAGGGGGGGGAGATACGCAGTATTTT. Its protein product is CASSLKGGGDTQYF. Full variable domain (outside the CDR3, taken from reference TRBV5-4 and TRBJ2-3): ETGVTQSPTHLIKTRGQQVTLRCSSQSGHNTVSWYQQALGQGPQFIFQYYREEENGRGNFPPRFSGLQFPNYSSELNVNALELDDSALYLCASSLKGGGDTQYFGPGTRLTVL.

This rearrangement joins TRBV25-1 to TRBJ2-2; D is possibly TRBD2 (6 bases). CDR3 length: 17 amino acids. The germline CDR1 and CDR2 sequences are MGHDK and SYGVNS. V gave up 1 base and J gave up 1 base, with 13 bases separating them. This CDR3 is CASSESRGNWNTGELFF. The CDR3 coding sequence is TGTGCCAGCAGTGAATCTCGCGGGAACTGGAACACCGGGGAGCTGTTTTTT.

The J gene is TRBJ1-2, the V gene TRBV28; unclear D gene. The germline V gene has CDR1 MDHEN and CDR2 SYDVKM. V was clipped by 3 bases and J by 2 bases, with 13 bases between them. This CDR3 is built from 15 residues. The CDR3 sequence: CASSLRGSYNYGYTF. CDR3 DNA sequence: TGTGCCAGCAGTTTGAGAGGGAGCTACAACTATGGCTACACCTTC.